This record looks at one T cell receptor beta chain sequence and its context. J lost 0 bases, V lost 3 bases, and 4 bases had no gene match. Germline V CDR1 and CDR2: LNHDA, SQIVND (reference sequence). The CDR3 extends over 15 amino acids. This record comes from a study of blood T cell repertoires in COVID-19. Repertoires were generated with immunoSEQ multiplex PCR, while TCRdb's copy carries only in-frame clones and drops some. The sample includes over 150,000 clones, approximately 83% of them seen just once. This sequence was found in a woman aged 35 to 49 with COVID-19, enrolled during active disease. The gene calls are TRBV19 and TRBJ2-5; 7 bases are a match to TRBD1. Sequencing was carried out using peripheral blood. CDR3 in DNA: TGTGCCAGTAGTATTAGAGACAGGGACCAAGAGACCCAGTACTTC. Its translation: CASSIRDRDQETQYF.